Shown below are 31 T cell receptor beta chains from a single sample sequenced in a study of blood T cell repertoires in COVID-19. Assay used: immunoSEQ multiplex PCR; TCRdb lists only in-frame clones, some missing. There are 250,000 or so clones in the sample; roughly 86% occur only once, and around 0.8% lies in the top ten. The sequenced sample consisted of peripheral blood. These receptors originate from a woman aged 25 to 39 with acute or convalescent COVID-19.

The rearrangement links TRBV21-1 to TRBJ2-1; TRBD2 is the table's D call and was not checked against the DNA. TRBV21-1 is assigned pseudogene status. The CDR3 runs 11 residues. CDR3 bases: TGTGCCAGCAGCGTCGTCAATGAGCAGTTCTTC. This codes for CASSVVNEQFF.

This clone was counted between two and nine times. For the CDR3, the DNA is TGTGCCAGCAGCTTAGAGACAGGGACTTTAAACACCATATATTTT. This gives the protein CASSLETGTLNTIYF. The chain has TRBV7-9 and TRBJ1-3, with TRBD1 matching over 7 bases. J gave up 6 bases and V 1 base, and 6 bases lay outside the gene matches. The CDR3 totals 15 residues. Germline CDR1 and CDR2: SEHNR and FQNEAQ (reference sequence).

This clone showed up just a few times. This rearrangement joins TRBV19 to TRBJ1-4, with 10 bases that match TRBD1. Germline V gene sequence: CDR1 LNHDA, CDR2 SQIVND (reference sequence). V lost 7 bases, J lost 8 bases, and 7 bases stayed unmatched. CDR3 length: 14 residues. CDR3 protein: CASTRQGAGEKLFF. The CDR3 bases are TGTGCCAGTACCCGACAGGGGGCGGGAGAAAAACTGTTTTTT.

The V call is TRBV5-1, the J call TRBJ1-5, with D unclear. The V end was cut by 4 bases, the J end by 2 bases, with 10 bases between. CDR1 SGHRS and CDR2 YFSETQ come from the germline V gene. This CDR3 has 14 residues. Written as DNA, the CDR3 is TGCGCCAGCAGCCGGGGTTTTGGCAATCAGCCCCAGCATTTT. Translating gives CASSRGFGNQPQHF.

The chain carries TRBV19 and TRBJ2-1, with 9 positions matching TRBD2. V lost 3 bases to trimming and J lost 2 bases; unmatched junction nucleotides: 5. Per germline, CDR1 LNHDA and CDR2 SQIVND (reference sequence). The CDR3 covers 16 residues. The CDR3 region is CASSIRAGGTYNEQFF. CDR3 in DNA: TGTGCCAGTAGTATTAGAGCGGGGGGAACCTACAATGAGCAGTTCTTC.

CDR3 residues: CASSLTRNTGELFF. Written as DNA, the CDR3 is TGCGCCAGCAGTCTGACTAGGAACACCGGGGAGCTGTTTTTT. The chain uses TRBV10-1 and TRBJ2-2, with D perhaps matching TRBD2 (6 bases). CDR1 and CDR2 from the germline V gene are WNHNN and SYGVQD (reference sequence). This CDR3 contains 14 residues. V dropped 5 bases and J dropped 1 base, with 8 bases sitting between them.

The rearrangement joins TRBV27 to TRBJ2-7; 11 bases align to TRBD2. V trimming: 2 bases; J trimming: 6 bases; junction bases outside the gene matches: 0. The CDR3 has 13 amino acids. Germline CDR1 MNHEY, CDR2 SMNVEV (reference sequence). CDR3 residues: CASSLLAGGEQYF. CDR3 bases: TGTGCCAGCAGTTTACTAGCGGGAGGCGAGCAGTACTTC.

This chain joins TRBV29-1 and TRBJ1-1, with 10 bases that match TRBD1. Germline lookup yields CDR1 SQVTM and CDR2 ANQGSEA. Trimming removed 7 bases from V and 4 bases from J; junction bases left unmatched: 6. CDR3 length equals 13 residues. This CDR3 is CSGRTGGVTEAFF. As DNA, the CDR3 is TGCAGCGGACGGACAGGGGGTGTCACTGAAGCTTTCTTT.

This clone occurred once. The DNA of the CDR3 is TGTGCCAGCAGTGTGACAGGGGATTCACCCCTCCACTTT. Amino acids: CASSVTGDSPLHF. The chain couples TRBV6-4 to TRBJ1-6, with 8 bases aligning to TRBD1. Germline lookup yields CDR1 MRHNA and CDR2 SNTAGT. CDR3 size: 13 residues. Germline trimming cut 4 bases from V and 8 bases from J; bases unmatched to any gene: 1.

The chain couples TRBV29-1 to TRBJ2-7; 7 bases agree with TRBD1. Germline assignment: CDR1 SQVTM and CDR2 ANQGSEA. The CDR3 sequence is 14 residues long. After removal of 3 bases from V and 3 bases from J, the junction contained 8 bases not matched to a gene. The CDR3, as DNA: TGCAGCGTTGATGGCCAGGGGGTTAACTACGAGCAGTACTTC. This codes for CSVDGQGVNYEQYF.

The CDR3 protein is CASSESPRDTAGEAFF. The CDR3, as DNA: TGTGCCAGCAGTGAATCCCCTAGGGACACGGCCGGTGAAGCTTTCTTT. The chain joins TRBV25-1 to TRBJ1-1; a weak D match, TRBD1 (6 bases). Germline V gene data show CDR1 as MGHDK and CDR2 as SYGVNS. V dropped 1 base and J dropped 7 bases, with 19 bases sitting between them. CDR3 length: 16 residues.

The CDR3 reads CASSRTGALETQYF. CDR3 DNA: TGTGCCAGCAGTAGGACAGGGGCGCTCGAGACCCAGTACTTC. The chain couples TRBV6-5 to TRBJ2-5; 9 nucleotides line up with TRBD1. The CDR3 has 14 amino acids. Per the germline V gene, CDR1 is MNHEY and CDR2 is SVGAGI. The junction had 6 bases not matched to a gene; V was cut back by 5 bases and J by 5 bases.

CDR3: CSVLLPQGVGNTIYF. Written as DNA, the CDR3 is TGCAGCGTTCTACTACCGCAGGGCGTCGGAAACACCATATATTTT. This chain connects TRBV29-1 to TRBJ1-3, with a weak D call TRBD1 (5 bases). This CDR3 is 15 amino acids long. The germline V and J ends were trimmed by 5 bases and 4 bases, with 18 bases remaining between them. Per the germline V gene, CDR1 is SQVTM and CDR2 is ANQGSEA.

This sequence joins TRBV6-5 and TRBJ1-2; possible D gene TRBD1, 5 bases. CDR3 size: 12 residues. Trimming pared 7 bases from V and 8 bases from J, leaving 14 bases between. Germline V gives CDR1 MNHEY, CDR2 SVGAGI. CDR3 residues: CASTSGARGYTF. In DNA, the CDR3 is TGTGCCAGCACCTCTGGGGCGAGAGGCTACACCTTC.

This rearrangement joins TRBV3-1 (or the pseudogene TRBV3-2) to TRBJ2-7; 11 nucleotides match TRBD2. CDR1 is LGHDT and CDR2 is YNNKEL in the germline V gene (reference sequence). After removal of 5 bases from V and 4 bases from J, the junction contained 10 bases not matched to a gene. This CDR3 contains 16 residues. The CDR3 loop is CASSNRSLAGVYEQYF. The CDR3 DNA follows: TGTGCCAGCAGCAACCGCTCACTAGCGGGAGTATACGAGCAGTACTTC.

The V gene is TRBV5-4, the J gene TRBJ2-3, with TRBD1 matching 7 bases. Germline CDR1 and CDR2: SGHNT and YYREEE (reference sequence). The V and J ends lost 4 bases and 2 bases, in that order; junction bases with no gene match: 10. The CDR3 runs to 16 residues. The CDR3 nucleotides are TGTGCCAGCAGCCGACCCCGACAGGGTGCCACAGATACGCAGTATTTT. Amino acids: CASSRPRQGATDTQYF.

The J gene is TRBJ1-4, the V gene TRBV4-2, with 7 bases aligning to TRBD1. The CDR3 contains 16 residues. Trimming at V came to 4 bases and at J to 5 bases, leaving 10 bases not matched to a gene. The germline V gene encodes CDR1 LGHNA and CDR2 YNFKEQ. The DNA of the CDR3 is TGTGCCAGCAGCCGACAGGGTCAGCCCAGGAATGAAAAACTGTTTTTT. Its protein is CASSRQGQPRNEKLFF.

The CDR3 reads CASSFSRGSDIQYF. Written as DNA, the CDR3 is TGTGCCAGCAGCTTTAGCAGAGGTTCAGACATTCAGTACTTC. This chain connects TRBV7-2 to TRBJ2-4; D is uncertain. With 3 bases removed from V and 8 bases from J, the gap between germline ends came to 14 bases. Germline V gene sequence: CDR1 SGHTA, CDR2 FQGNSA. The CDR3 is 14 amino acids.

V gene TRBV9 combines with J gene TRBJ2-3; TRBD1 is a possible D gene (6 bases). This CDR3 contains 19 residues. V lost 4 bases to trimming and J lost 1 base, with 25 bases between them. The germline gives CDR1 SGDLS, CDR2 YYNGEE. Here the CDR3 DNA reads TGTGCCAGCAGCACCCAAACGAACAGGGCAGTATTGGGCACAGATACGCAGTATTTT. This codes for CASSTQTNRAVLGTDTQYF.

The V gene is TRBV30, the J gene TRBJ1-5, with D perhaps TRBD1 (5 bases). Germline V gene sequence: CDR1 GTSNPN, CDR2 SVGIG (reference sequence). This CDR3 spans 13 amino acids. The V end lost 0 bases, the J end lost 2 bases, and 5 bases lay between the germline ends. The CDR3 DNA sequence: TGTGCCTGGAGTGTACAGGGCAATCAGCCCCAGCATTTT. Its protein is CAWSVQGNQPQHF.

V and J are TRBV2 and TRBJ1-5; D call uncertain. V shed 6 bases and J shed 1 base, with 10 bases lying between them. Germline V gene lookup returns CDR1 SNHLY and CDR2 FYNNEI. The CDR3 runs to 14 residues. CDR3 sequence: CASRADLSNQPQHF. The CDR3 DNA sequence: TGTGCCAGCAGGGCAGATTTGAGCAATCAGCCCCAGCATTTT.

Note on this clone: The same CDR3 also results from other DNA sequences found in this sample. The rearrangement links TRBV7-2 to TRBJ1-5; D is unresolved. Trimming shortened V by 1 base and J by 2 bases, and 6 bases separated the two germline ends. CDR1 and CDR2 (germline): SGHTA, FQGNSA. The length of the CDR3 is 14 residues. The CDR3 bases are TGTGCCAGCAGCTTAGGCCAGGGCAATCAGCCCCAGCATTTT. This gives the protein CASSLGQGNQPQHF.

The chain employs TRBV12-3 or TRBV12-4 and TRBJ1-5; D is undetermined. V was shortened by 6 bases and J by 6 bases, with 9 bases between the two germline ends. CDR3 size: 12 residues. CDR3 bases: TGTGCCAGCAGCCAACCTAGTCAGCCCCAGCATTTT. Protein: CASSQPSQPQHF.

To note about this clone: This likely reflects a read error, since a far larger clone is one base away. The chain couples TRBV7-9 to TRBJ1-1, with D maybe TRBD1 (6 bases). The CDR3 totals 13 residues. The germline V gene has CDR1 SEHNR and CDR2 FQNEAQ (reference sequence). V was cut by 4 bases and J by 1 base, with 7 bases left in between. CDR3 DNA sequence: TGTGCCAGCAGCTCACAGGGGAACACTGAAGCTTTCTTT. Translation: CASSSQGNTEAFF.

The gene calls are TRBV15 and TRBJ1-3; D possibly corresponds to TRBD1 (5 bases). Trimming pared 5 bases from V and 1 base from J, leaving 9 bases between. CDR3 length: 14 amino acids. CDR1 and CDR2 (germline): LNHNV, YYDKDF (reference sequence). CDR3 residues: CATSGRGSGNTIYF. CDR3 sequence (DNA): TGTGCCACCAGCGGGAGGGGATCTGGAAACACCATATATTTT.

The chain uses TRBV10-3 and TRBJ2-3, with TRBD1 matching 9 bases. The CDR3 length is 14 residues. Germline V gene sequence: CDR1 ENHRY, CDR2 SYGVKD. J gave up 6 bases and V 0 bases, and 1 base lay outside the gene matches. CDR3 sequence (DNA): TGTGCCATCAGTGAGTCACAGGGGGCGGATACGCAGTATTTT. Protein product: CAISESQGADTQYF.

The rearrangement uses TRBV18 and TRBJ1-2, with 7 bases fitting TRBD1. The germline CDR1 and CDR2 sequences are KGHSH and LQKENI. This CDR3 is built from 14 residues. The trim removed 6 bases at V and 8 bases at J, leaving 12 bases unmatched. DNA of the CDR3: TGTGCCAGCTCCCGCCCACAGACAGGGAGAGGCTACACCTTC. This sequence encodes CASSRPQTGRGYTF.

The chain joins TRBV9 to TRBJ2-2; possibly TRBD2 for D (5 bases). Trimming left V 3 bases short and J 5 bases short, with 8 bases between. CDR1 and CDR2 (germline): SGDLS, YYNGEE. The CDR3 extends over 13 amino acids. CDR3 in amino acids: CASSGTGTGELFF. The CDR3 DNA reads TGTGCCAGCAGCGGGACTGGGACCGGGGAGCTGTTTTTT.

This chain links TRBV4-2 with TRBJ1-1; tentatively, D is TRBD1 (5 bases). There are 13 residues in the CDR3. Germline-derived CDR1 and CDR2 are LGHNA and YNFKEQ. Deletions cut 3 bases from V and 6 bases from J, with 11 bases between. The CDR3 DNA reads TGTGCCAGCAGCCAGCCCCCAGGGCCTGAAGCTTTCTTT. The encoded protein is CASSQPPGPEAFF.

The chain joins TRBV6-5 to TRBJ1-3; D perhaps matches TRBD1 (5 bases). Trimming took 6 bases from V and 3 from J, leaving 12 bases between them. Germline CDR1 is MNHEY and CDR2 is SVGAGI. The length of the CDR3 is 14 residues. The DNA for the CDR3 is TGTGCCAGCAGCCAGGTGGGGCATGGAAACACCATATATTTT. Translating it yields CASSQVGHGNTIYF.

The chain couples TRBV5-4 to TRBJ2-5; D is perhaps TRBD1 (5 bases). CDR1 and CDR2 from the germline V gene are SGHNT and YYREEE (reference sequence). The CDR3 loop spans 12 amino acids. The V end was cut by 0 bases, the J end by 9 bases, with 9 bases between. In DNA, the CDR3 is TGTGCCAGCAGCTTGGACAGGATGGCCCAGTACTTC. As protein: CASSLDRMAQYF.